Shown below are 5 T cell receptor beta chains from a single sample sequenced in a study of pediatric ulcerative colitis. Assay used: immunoSEQ multiplex PCR; TCRdb lists only in-frame clones, some missing. The sample has about 64,000 clones, 77% seen once. The material sequenced was blood. These receptors were obtained from a boy under 18 with moderate ulcerative colitis.

This chain uses TRBV11-2 with TRBJ2-7, with D possibly being TRBD2 (7 bases). Trimming stripped 6 bases from V and 1 base from J, with 19 bases between. The germline V gene has CDR1 SGHAT and CDR2 FQNNGV. The CDR3 consists of 16 residues. The CDR3 region has the DNA TGTGCCAGCAGGACTAGCCAGGGGACACGGTCCTACGAGCAGTACTTC. Its translation: CASRTSQGTRSYEQYF.

V and J are TRBV7-3 and TRBJ2-3, with 7 positions matching TRBD2. Germline values: CDR1 SGHTA, CDR2 FQGTGA. V lost 5 bases to trimming and J lost 2 bases; unmatched junction nucleotides: 7. CDR3 size: 15 residues. The CDR3 region is CASSLRGDPTDTQYF. The CDR3 nucleotides read TGTGCCAGCAGCCTACGGGGGGACCCCACAGATACGCAGTATTTT.

Only a few counts were recorded for this clone. V and J are TRBV21-1 and TRBJ1-5; no check of the table's D call, TRBD1, against the DNA was made. TRBV21-1 represents a pseudogene. CDR3 length equals 15 residues. CDR3 sequence reads: CASSKGGGGNQPQHF. Written as DNA, the CDR3 is TGTGCCAGCAGCAAAGGAGGGGGAGGCAATCAGCCCCAGCATTTT.

The chain has TRBV19 and TRBJ2-7; the match to TRBD1 covers 7 bases. Germline V gives CDR1 LNHDA, CDR2 SQIVND (reference sequence). The CDR3 loop spans 13 amino acids. V lost 5 bases, J lost 3 bases, and 4 bases stayed unmatched. The CDR3 bases are TGTGCCAGTAGTCGTGGACAGGACTACGAGCAGTACTTC. It encodes CASSRGQDYEQYF. Supplemented by reference TRBV19 and TRBJ2-7, the full variable domain reads DGGITQSPKYLFRKEGQNVTLSCEQNLNHDAMYWYRQDPGQGLRLIYYSQIVNDFQKGDIAEGYSVSREKKESFPLTVTSAQKNPTAFYLCASSRGQDYEQYFGPGTRLTVT.

The chain employs TRBV29-1 and TRBJ1-2; D not resolved. The germline CDR1 and CDR2 sequences are SQVTM and ANQGSEA. This CDR3 has 12 residues. Trimming left V 8 bases short and J 3 bases short, with 13 bases between. In DNA, the CDR3 is TGCAGCACCTTGGACTGGGACTATGGCTACACCTTC. This translates into CSTLDWDYGYTF.